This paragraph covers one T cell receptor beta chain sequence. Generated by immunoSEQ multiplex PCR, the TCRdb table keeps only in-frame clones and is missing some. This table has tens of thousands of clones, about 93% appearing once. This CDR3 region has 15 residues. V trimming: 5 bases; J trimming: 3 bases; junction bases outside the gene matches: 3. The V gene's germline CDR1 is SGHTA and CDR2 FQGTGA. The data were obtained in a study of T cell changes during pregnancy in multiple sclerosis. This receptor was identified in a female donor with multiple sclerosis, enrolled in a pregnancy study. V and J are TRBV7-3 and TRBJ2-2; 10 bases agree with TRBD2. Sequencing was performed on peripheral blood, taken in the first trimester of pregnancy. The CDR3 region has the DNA TGTGCCAGCAGCCGTGGACTAGCGGACACCGGGGAGCTGTTTTTT. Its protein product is CASSRGLADTGELFF.